This paragraph covers one T cell receptor beta chain sequence. This sample is drawn from a study of control samples from healthy donors and cancer patients. Assay: immunoSEQ multiplex PCR; the TCRdb copy retains only in-frame clones and omits some. This table has 90,000 or so clones, approximately 88% appearing once. Germline V gives CDR1 SGHAT, CDR2 FQNNGV. The CDR3 covers 16 residues. V lost 0 bases and J lost 4, with 10 bases in between. This chain connects TRBV11-2 to TRBJ2-6, with D possibly TRBD1 on 5 matching bases. The sequence was obtained from a woman between 55 and 75 years old in good health. The sequencing input was blood. DNA of the CDR3: TGTGCCAGCAGCTTAGATGGGGCAGCGGGGGCCAACGTCCTGACTTTC. It translates to CASSLDGAAGANVLTF.